There are many counts of the clone carrying this T cell receptor (beta chain). Its antigen is unknown. Arm-PCR of CDR3 regions and iRepertoire HTBI primers were the basis on which TCR beta libraries were built. TCRdb independently ran MiXCR on the multiplex PCR reads; one entry per CDR3 protein. The table lists 350,000 to 450,000 distinct CDR3 sequences, roughly a fifth of them singletons. Time point described: persistent/refractory GD, antithyroid drugs over 5 years with positive TRAb. PBMC RNA was the source of the TCR library. Trimming at V came to 7 bases and at J to 2 bases, leaving 5 bases not matched to a gene. This CDR3 has 14 amino acids. CDR1 and CDR2 from the germline V gene are DFQATT and SNEGSKA (reference sequence). The record originates from a study of regulatory T cells in long-lasting Graves disease. Study-level information: Persistent Graves' disease required over 5 years of antithyroid drugs and positive TSH receptor antibodies. Broader study findings: Persistent disease favored TRBV28, TRBJ1-2 and TRBJ2-5.

This chain connects TRBV20-1 to TRBJ2-5; 12 bases are a match to TRBD2. This sequence was found in a female donor with Graves disease. Sequences were derived from peripheral blood mononuclear cells (PBMCs), sampled when the disease was refractory, from a patient treated with antithyroid drugs. In nucleotides, the CDR3 is TGCAGTGAAGGACTAGCGGGACAACAAGAGACCCAGTACTTC. Translation: CSEGLAGQQETQYF.